This entry describes one T cell receptor (beta chain). The antigen remains unidentified. This may be a read error: a much more frequent sequence differs by one nucleotide. The authors prepared the TCRbeta library with unique molecular identifiers. TCRdb re-called the PCR reads with MiXCR, one entry per CDR3 protein. The sample has approximately 190,000 distinct CDR3 sequences, 7.5% to 9.5% seen once. This record belongs to a study of T-cell reconstitution after alpha-beta-depleted transplantation in children. Findings of the study overall: T-cell counts and diversity were attributed mostly to newly produced T cells one year after transplant. Surviving recipient T cells and intrathymic progenitors accounted for some patients' high TCRbeta diversity at day 60. Reportedly, only several hundred clones from non-depleted graft cells drove alpha-beta T-cell counts at about two months.

The CDR3 is 15 amino acids. CDR1 and CDR2 from the germline V gene are SEHNR and FQNEAQ (reference sequence). The chain has TRBV7-9 and TRBJ2-7; D possibly corresponds to TRBD1 (6 bases). The sequence was collected from a male patient aged 2 to 9 who had a stem cell transplant for acute myeloid leukemia, so the T cells may come from the graft donor. This specimen consisted of PBMCs, mostly from graft donor cells, obtained 360 days after TCRalphabeta/CD19-depleted stem cell transplant. The CDR3 reads CACSPQGIRSYEQYF. DNA for the CDR3: TGTGCCTGCAGCCCGCAGGGGATTAGATCCTACGAGCAGTACTTC.